The 4 T cell receptor beta chains given below trace back to one sample, sequenced in a study of blood T cell repertoires in COVID-19. Produced via immunoSEQ multiplex PCR; TCRdb's table is partial and in-frame only. Found here are 95,000 to 100,000 clones, approximately 81% of them singletons; the top ten hold about 1.8%. Source material: peripheral blood. The source is a woman in her sixties or seventies with active or convalescent COVID-19.

The rearrangement joins TRBV11-2 to TRBJ2-4; D is uncertain. The CDR3 is made up of 15 amino acids. Germline V CDR1 and CDR2: SGHAT, FQNNGV. The germline V and J ends were trimmed by 0 bases and 9 bases, with 15 bases remaining between them. The CDR3 is CASSLDLAPSTIQYF. In DNA form, the CDR3 reads TGTGCCAGCAGCTTAGATCTCGCCCCTAGTACCATTCAGTACTTC.

The rearrangement links TRBV19 to TRBJ1-6; D is ambiguous. Germline CDR1 and CDR2: LNHDA and SQIVND (reference sequence). The CDR3 runs 14 residues. V was shortened by 3 bases and J by 6 bases, with 9 bases between the two germline ends. The CDR3 sequence is CASSIAVPNSPLHF. The DNA for the CDR3 is TGTGCCAGTAGTATCGCAGTGCCTAATTCACCCCTCCACTTT.

This clone was seen only a few times. This chain joins TRBV10-3 and TRBJ1-2, with D possibly being TRBD1 (6 bases). This CDR3 is built from 16 residues. Trimming removed 4 bases from V and 0 bases from J, with 15 bases in between. Germline V gene sequence: CDR1 ENHRY, CDR2 SYGVKD. The CDR3 here is CAISANEDRANYGYTF. The CDR3, as DNA: TGTGCCATCAGTGCCAACGAGGACAGAGCTAACTATGGCTACACCTTC.

The chain uses TRBV6-5 and TRBJ2-3; no reliable D call. The length of the CDR3 is 14 residues. V was clipped by 3 bases and J by 1 base, with 8 bases between them. Germline CDR1 reads MNHEY; CDR2 reads SVGAGI. CDR3 DNA sequence: TGTGCCAGCAGTTATAGCTGGGGCACAGATACGCAGTATTTT. Its translation: CASSYSWGTDTQYF.